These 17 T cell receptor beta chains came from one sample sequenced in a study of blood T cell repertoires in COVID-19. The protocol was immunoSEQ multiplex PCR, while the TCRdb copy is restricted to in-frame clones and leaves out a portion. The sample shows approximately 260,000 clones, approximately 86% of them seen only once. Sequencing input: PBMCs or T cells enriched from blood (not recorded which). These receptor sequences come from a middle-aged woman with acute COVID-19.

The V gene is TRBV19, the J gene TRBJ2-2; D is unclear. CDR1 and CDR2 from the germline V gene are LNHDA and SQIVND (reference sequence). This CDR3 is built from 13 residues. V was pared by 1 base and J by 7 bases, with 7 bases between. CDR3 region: CASSIGGFGELFF. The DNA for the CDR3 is TGTGCCAGTAGTATAGGAGGATTCGGGGAGCTGTTTTTT.

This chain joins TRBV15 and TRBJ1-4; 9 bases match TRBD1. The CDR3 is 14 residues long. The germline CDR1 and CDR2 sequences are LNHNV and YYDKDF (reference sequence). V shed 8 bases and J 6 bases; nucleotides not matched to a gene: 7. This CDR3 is CATQRTGEYEKLFF. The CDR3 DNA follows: TGTGCCACCCAGCGGACAGGGGAATATGAAAAACTGTTTTTT.

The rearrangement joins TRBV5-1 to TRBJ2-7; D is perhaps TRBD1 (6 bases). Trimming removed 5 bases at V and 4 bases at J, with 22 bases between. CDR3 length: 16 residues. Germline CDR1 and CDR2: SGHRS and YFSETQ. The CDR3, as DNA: TGCGCCAGCAGTCCTACGCCCGGGACATTTACGTACGAGCAGTACTTC. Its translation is CASSPTPGTFTYEQYF.

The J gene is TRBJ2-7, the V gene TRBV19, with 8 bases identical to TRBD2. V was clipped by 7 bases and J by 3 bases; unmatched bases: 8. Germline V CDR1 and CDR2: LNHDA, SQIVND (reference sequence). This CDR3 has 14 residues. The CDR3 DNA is TGTGCCAGTACTCGCCAGCGGGAGAACTACGAGCAGTACTTC. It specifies CASTRQRENYEQYF.

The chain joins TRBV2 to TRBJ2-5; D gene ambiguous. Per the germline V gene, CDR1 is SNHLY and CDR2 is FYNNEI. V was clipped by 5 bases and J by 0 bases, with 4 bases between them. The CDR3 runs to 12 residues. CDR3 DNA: TGTGCCAGCAGTCTAAACCAAGAGACCCAGTACTTC. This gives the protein CASSLNQETQYF.

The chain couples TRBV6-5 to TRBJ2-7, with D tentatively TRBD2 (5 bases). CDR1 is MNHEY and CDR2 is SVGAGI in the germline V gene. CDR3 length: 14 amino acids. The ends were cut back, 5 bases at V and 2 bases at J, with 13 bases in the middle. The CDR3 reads CASSLDYPPYEQYF. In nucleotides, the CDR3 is TGTGCCAGCAGTCTAGACTACCCACCCTACGAGCAGTACTTC.

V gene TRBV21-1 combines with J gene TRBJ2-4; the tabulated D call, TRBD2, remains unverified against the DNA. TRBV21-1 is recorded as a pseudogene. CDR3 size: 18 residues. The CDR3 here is CASSLTRGWDLAKNIQYF. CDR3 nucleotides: TGTGCCAGCAGCCTTACCCGGGGATGGGATCTAGCCAAAAACATTCAGTACTTC.

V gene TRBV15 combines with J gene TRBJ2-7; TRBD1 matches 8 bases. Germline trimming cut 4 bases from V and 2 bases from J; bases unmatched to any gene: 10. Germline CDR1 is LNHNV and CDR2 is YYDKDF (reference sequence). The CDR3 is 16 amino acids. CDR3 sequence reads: CATSTAGTGRPYEQYF. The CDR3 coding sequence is TGTGCCACCAGCACGGCCGGGACAGGTCGTCCCTACGAGCAGTACTTC.

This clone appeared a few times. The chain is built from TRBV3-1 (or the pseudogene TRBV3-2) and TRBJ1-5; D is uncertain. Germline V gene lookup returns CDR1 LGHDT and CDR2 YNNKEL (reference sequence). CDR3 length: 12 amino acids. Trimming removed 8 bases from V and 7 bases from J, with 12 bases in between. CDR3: CASAGVGQPQHF. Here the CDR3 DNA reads TGTGCCAGCGCCGGGGTTGGACAGCCCCAGCATTTT.

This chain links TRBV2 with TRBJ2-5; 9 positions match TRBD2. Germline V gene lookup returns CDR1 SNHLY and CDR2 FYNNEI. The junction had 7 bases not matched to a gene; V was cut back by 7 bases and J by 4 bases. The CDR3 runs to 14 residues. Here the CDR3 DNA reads TGTGCCAGCAAAGGGACAGCGGGGGGAGAGACCCAGTACTTC. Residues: CASKGTAGGETQYF.

The CDR3 DNA sequence: TGTGCCAGCAGCTTAGGTGCCAGACTGACGAACGACTATGGCTACACCTTC. Protein product: CASSLGARLTNDYGYTF. The V and J genes are TRBV7-6 and TRBJ1-2, with no clear D. In germline, CDR1 is SGHVS, CDR2 FNYEAQ. The CDR3 consists of 17 residues. With 1 base removed from V and 3 bases from J, the gap between germline ends came to 18 bases.

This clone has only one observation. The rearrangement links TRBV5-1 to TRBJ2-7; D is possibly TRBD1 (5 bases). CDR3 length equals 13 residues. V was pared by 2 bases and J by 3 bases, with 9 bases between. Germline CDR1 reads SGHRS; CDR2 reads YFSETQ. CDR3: CASSFQGYYEQYF. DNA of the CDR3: TGCGCCAGCAGCTTCCAGGGTTACTACGAGCAGTACTTC.

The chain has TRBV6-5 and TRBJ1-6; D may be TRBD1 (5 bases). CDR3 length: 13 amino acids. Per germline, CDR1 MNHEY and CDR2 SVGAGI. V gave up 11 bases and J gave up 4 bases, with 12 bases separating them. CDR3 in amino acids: CASLTEYNSPLHF. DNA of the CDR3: TGTGCCTCGCTGACAGAATATAATTCACCCCTCCACTTT.

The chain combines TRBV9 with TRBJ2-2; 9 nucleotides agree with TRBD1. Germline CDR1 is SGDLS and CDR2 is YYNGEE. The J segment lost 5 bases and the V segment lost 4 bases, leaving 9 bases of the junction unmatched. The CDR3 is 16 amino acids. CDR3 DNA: TGTGCCAGCAGCCCACAGGGGGCAAGTAAGACCGGGGAGCTGTTTTTT. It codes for CASSPQGASKTGELFF. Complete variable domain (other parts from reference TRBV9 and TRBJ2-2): DSGVTQTPKHLITATGQRVTLRCSPRSGDLSVYWYQQSLDQGLQFLIQYYNGEERAKGNILERFSAQQFPDLHSELNLSSLELGDSALYFCASSPQGASKTGELFFGEGSRLTVL.

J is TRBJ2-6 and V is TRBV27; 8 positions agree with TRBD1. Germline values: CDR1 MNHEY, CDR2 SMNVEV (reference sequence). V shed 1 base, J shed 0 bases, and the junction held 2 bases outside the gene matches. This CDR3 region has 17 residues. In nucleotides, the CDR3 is TGTGCCAGCAGTTTATACACAGGGGGCTCTGGGGCCAACGTCCTGACTTTC. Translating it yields CASSLYTGGSGANVLTF.

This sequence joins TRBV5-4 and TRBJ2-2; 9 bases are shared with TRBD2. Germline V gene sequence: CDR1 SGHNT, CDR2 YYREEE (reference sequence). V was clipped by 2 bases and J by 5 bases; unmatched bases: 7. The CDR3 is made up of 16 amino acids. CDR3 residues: CASSLRGRAGTGELFF. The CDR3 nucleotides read TGTGCCAGCAGCTTACGCGGGAGGGCCGGTACCGGGGAGCTGTTTTTT. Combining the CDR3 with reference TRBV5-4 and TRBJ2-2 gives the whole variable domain ETGVTQSPTHLIKTRGQQVTLRCSSQSGHNTVSWYQQALGQGPQFIFQYYREEENGRGNFPPRFSGLQFPNYSSELNVNALELDDSALYLCASSLRGRAGTGELFFGEGSRLTVL.

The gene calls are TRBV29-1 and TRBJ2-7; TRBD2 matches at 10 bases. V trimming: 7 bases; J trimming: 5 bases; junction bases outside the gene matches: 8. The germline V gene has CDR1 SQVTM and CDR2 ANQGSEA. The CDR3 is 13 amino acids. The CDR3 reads CSAVLAGIDEQYF. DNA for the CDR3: TGCAGCGCTGTACTAGCGGGAATCGACGAGCAGTACTTC.